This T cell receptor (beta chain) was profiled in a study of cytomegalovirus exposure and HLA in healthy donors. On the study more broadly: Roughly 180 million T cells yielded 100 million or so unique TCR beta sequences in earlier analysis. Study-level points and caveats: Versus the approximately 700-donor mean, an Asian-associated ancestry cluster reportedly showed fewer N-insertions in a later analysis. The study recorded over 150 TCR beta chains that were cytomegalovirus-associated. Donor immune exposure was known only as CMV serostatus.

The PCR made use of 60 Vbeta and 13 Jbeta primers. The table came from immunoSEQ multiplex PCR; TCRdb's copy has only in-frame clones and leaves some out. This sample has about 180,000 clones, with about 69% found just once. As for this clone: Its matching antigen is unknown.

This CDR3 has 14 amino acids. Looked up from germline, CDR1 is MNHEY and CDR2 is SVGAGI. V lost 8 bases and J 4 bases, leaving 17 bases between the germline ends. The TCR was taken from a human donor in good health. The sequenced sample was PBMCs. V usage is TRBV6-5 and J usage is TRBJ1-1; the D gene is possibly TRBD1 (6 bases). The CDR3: CASLPGRGGTEAFF. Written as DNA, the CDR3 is TGTGCCAGCCTCCCCGGCAGGGGCGGCACTGAAGCTTTCTTT.